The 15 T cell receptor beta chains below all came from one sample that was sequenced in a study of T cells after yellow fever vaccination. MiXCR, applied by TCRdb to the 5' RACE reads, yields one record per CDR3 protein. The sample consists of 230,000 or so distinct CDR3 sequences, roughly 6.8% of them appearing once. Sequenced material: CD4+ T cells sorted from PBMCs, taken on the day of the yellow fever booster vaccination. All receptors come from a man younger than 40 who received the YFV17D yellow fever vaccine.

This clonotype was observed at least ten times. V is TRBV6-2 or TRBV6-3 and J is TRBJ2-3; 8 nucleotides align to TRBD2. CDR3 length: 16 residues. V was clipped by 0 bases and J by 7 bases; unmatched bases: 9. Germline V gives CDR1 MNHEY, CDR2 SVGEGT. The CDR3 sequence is CASSYSRLALEHTQYF. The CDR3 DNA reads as TGTGCCAGCAGTTACTCGAGACTAGCGTTGGAGCATACGCAGTATTTT.

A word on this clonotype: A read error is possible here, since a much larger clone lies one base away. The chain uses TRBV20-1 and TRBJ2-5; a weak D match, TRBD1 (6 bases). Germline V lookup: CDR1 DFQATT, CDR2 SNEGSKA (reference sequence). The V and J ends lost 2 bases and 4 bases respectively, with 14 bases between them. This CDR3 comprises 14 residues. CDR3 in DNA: TGCAGTGCTAGATTGGGGGCCTGGGCAGAGACCCAGTACTTC. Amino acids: CSARLGAWAETQYF.

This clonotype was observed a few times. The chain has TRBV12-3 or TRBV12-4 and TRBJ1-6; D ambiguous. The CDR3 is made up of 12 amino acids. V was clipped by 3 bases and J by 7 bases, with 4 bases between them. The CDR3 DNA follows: TGTGCCAGCAGTTTCCTGAATTCACCCCTCCACTTT. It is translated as CASSFLNSPLHF.

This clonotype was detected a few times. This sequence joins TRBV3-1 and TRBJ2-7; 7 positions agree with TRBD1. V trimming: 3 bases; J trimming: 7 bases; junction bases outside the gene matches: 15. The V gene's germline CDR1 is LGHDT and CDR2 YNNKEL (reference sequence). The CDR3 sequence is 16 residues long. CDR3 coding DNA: TGTGCCAGCAGCCAGGTACTCGGTAGGGGGCATGGGGAGCAGTACTTC. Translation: CASSQVLGRGHGEQYF.

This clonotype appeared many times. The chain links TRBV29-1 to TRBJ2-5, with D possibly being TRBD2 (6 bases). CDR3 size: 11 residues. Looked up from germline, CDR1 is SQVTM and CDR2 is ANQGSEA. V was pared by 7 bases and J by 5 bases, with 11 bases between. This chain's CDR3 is CSAGSRETQYF. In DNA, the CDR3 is TGCAGCGCCGGGAGCCGCGAGACCCAGTACTTC.

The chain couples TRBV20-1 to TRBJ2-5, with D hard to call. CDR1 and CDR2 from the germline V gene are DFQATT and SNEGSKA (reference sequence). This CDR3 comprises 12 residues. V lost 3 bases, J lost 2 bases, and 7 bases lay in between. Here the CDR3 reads CSASGRQETQYF. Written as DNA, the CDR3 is TGCAGTGCTAGCGGCAGGCAAGAGACCCAGTACTTC.

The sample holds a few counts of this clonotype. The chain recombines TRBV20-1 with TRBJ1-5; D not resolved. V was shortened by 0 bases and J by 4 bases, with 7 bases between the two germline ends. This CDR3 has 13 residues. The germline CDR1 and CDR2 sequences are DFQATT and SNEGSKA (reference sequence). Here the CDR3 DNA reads TGCAGTGCTAGAGAGGAGGGAAATCAGCCCCAGCATTTT. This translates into CSAREEGNQPQHF.

The CDR3 loop reads CASSLRRQGLQETQYF. The CDR3 region has the DNA TGCGCCAGCAGCTTAAGGAGACAGGGGCTACAAGAGACCCAGTACTTC. V usage is TRBV5-1 and J usage is TRBJ2-5; 8 bases map to TRBD1. CDR1 and CDR2 from the germline V gene are SGHRS and YFSETQ. V was pared by 2 bases and J by 2 bases, with 8 bases of the junction left unmatched. The CDR3 is made up of 16 amino acids.

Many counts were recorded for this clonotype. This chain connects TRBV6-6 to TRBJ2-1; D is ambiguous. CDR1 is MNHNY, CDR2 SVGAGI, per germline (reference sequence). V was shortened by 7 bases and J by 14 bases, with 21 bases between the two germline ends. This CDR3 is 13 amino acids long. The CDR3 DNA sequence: TGTGCCAGCAATGAGGCAGGTCCGAATAACGAGTTCTTC. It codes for CASNEAGPNNEFF.

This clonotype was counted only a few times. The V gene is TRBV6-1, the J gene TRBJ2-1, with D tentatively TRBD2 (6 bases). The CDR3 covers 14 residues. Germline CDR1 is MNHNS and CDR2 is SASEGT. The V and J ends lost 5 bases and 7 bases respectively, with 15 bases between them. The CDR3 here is CASSQGLAANEQFF. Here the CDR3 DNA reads TGTGCCAGCAGTCAGGGACTGGCGGCGAATGAGCAGTTCTTC.

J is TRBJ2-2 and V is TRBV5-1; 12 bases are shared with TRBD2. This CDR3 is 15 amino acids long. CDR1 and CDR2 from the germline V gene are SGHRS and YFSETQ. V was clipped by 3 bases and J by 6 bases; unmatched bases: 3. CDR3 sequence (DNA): TGCGCCAGCAGCTGGACTAGCGGGGACCCCGGGGAGCTGTTTTTT. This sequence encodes CASSWTSGDPGELFF. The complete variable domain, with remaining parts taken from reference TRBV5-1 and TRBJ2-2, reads KAGVTQTPRYLIKTRGQQVTLSCSPISGHRSVSWYQQTPGQGLQFLFEYFSETQRNKGNFPGRFSGRQFSNSRSEMNVSTLELGDSALYLCASSWTSGDPGELFFGEGSRLTVL.

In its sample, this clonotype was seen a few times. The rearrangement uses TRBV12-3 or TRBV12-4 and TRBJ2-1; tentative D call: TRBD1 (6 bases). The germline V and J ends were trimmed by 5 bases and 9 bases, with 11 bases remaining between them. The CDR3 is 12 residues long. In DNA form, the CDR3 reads TGTGCCAGCAGTCCCTTCAGGGGTGAGCAGTTCTTC. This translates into CASSPFRGEQFF.

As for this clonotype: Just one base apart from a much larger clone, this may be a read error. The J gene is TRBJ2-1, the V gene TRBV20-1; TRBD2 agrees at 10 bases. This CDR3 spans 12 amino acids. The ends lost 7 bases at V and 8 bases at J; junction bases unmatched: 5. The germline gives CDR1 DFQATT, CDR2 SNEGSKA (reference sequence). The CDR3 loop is CSDLAGEDEQFF. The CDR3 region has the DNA TGCAGTGATCTAGCGGGAGAGGATGAGCAGTTCTTC.

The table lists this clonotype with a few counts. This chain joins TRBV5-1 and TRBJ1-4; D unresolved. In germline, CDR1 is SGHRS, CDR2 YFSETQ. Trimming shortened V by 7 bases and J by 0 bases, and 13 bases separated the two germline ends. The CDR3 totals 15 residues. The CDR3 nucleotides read TGCGCCAGCCGGAGGGCGTTTTCAACTAATGAAAAACTGTTTTTT. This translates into CASRRAFSTNEKLFF.

CDR3 region: CASIENRVGGYTF. The CDR3 DNA reads TGTGCCAGCATTGAGAACAGGGTTGGAGGCTACACCTTC. The chain combines TRBV12-3 or TRBV12-4 with TRBJ1-2, with D perhaps TRBD1 (6 bases). There are 13 residues in the CDR3. The V end was cut by 7 bases, the J end by 8 bases, with 17 bases between.